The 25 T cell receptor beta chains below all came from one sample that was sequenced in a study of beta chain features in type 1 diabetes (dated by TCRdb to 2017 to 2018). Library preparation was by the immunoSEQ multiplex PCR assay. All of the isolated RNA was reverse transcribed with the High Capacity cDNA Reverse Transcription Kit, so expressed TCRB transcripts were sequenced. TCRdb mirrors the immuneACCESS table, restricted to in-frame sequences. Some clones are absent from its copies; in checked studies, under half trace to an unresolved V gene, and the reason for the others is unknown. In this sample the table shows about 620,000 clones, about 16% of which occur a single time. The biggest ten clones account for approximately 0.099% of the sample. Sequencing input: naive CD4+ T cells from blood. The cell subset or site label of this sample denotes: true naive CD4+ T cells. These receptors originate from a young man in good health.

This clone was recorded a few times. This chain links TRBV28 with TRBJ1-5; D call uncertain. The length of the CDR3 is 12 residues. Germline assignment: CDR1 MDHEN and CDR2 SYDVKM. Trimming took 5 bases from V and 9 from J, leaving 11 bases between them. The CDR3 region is CASSPRGVPQHF. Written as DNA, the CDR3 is TGTGCCAGCAGTCCCCGCGGGGTGCCCCAGCATTTT.

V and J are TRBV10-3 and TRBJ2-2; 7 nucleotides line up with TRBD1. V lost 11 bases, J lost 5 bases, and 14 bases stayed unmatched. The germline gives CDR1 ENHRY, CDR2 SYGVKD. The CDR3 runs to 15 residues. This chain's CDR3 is CAGGGQGVPTGELFF. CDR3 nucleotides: TGTGCCGGCGGCGGGCAGGGGGTACCAACCGGGGAGCTGTTTTTT.

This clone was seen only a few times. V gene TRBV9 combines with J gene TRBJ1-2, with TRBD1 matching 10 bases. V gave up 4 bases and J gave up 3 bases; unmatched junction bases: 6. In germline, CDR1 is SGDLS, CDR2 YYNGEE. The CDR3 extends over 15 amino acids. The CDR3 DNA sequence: TGTGCCAGCAGCCCGGGGGACAGGGGATACTATGGCTACACCTTC. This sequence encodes CASSPGDRGYYGYTF. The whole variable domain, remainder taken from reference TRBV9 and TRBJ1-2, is DSGVTQTPKHLITATGQRVTLRCSPRSGDLSVYWYQQSLDQGLQFLIQYYNGEERAKGNILERFSAQQFPDLHSELNLSSLELGDSALYFCASSPGDRGYYGYTFGSGTRLTVV.

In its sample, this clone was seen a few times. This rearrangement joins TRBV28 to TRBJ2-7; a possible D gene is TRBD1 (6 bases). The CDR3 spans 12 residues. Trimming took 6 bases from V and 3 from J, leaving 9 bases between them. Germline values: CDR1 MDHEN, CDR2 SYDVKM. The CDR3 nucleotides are TGTGCCAGCAGACGGGACAACTACGAGCAGTACTTC. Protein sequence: CASRRDNYEQYF.

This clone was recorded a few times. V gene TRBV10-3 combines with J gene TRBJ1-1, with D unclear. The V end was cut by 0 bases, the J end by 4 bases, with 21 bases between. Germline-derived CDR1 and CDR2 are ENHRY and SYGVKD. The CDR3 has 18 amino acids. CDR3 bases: TGTGCCATCAGTGAGTCAAACCCTCGGGCAGGAATAGTCACTGAAGCTTTCTTT. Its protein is CAISESNPRAGIVTEAFF.

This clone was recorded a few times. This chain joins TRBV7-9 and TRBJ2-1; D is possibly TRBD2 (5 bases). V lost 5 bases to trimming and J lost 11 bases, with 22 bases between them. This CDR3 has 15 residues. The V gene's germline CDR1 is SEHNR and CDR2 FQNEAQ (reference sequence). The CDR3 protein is CASSVPGVGHSQQFF. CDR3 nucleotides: TGTGCCAGCAGCGTCCCCGGGGTCGGCCATAGTCAGCAGTTCTTC.

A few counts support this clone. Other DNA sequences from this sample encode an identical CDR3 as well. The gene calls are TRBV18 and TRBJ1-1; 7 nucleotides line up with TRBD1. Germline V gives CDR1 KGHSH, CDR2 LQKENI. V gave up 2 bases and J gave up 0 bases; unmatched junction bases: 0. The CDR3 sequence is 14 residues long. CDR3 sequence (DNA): TGTGCCAGCTCACCAGGGACAGTGAACACTGAAGCTTTCTTT. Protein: CASSPGTVNTEAFF. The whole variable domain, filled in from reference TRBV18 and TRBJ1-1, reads NAGVMQNPRHLVRRRGQEARLRCSPMKGHSHVYWYRQLPEEGLKFMVYLQKENIIDESGMPKERFSAEFPKEGPSILRIQQVVRGDSAAYFCASSPGTVNTEAFFGQGTRLTVV.

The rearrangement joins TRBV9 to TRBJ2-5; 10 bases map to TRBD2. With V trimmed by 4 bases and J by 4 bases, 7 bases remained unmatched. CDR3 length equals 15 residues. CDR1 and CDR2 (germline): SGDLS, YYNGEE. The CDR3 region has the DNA TGTGCCAGCAGCCTTCAGAGCGGGAGGGGAGAGACCCAGTACTTC. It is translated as CASSLQSGRGETQYF.

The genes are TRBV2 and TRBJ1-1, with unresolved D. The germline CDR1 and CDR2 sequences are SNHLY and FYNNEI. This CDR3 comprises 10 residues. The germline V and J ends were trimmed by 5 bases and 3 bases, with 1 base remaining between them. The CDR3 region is CASSYTEAFF. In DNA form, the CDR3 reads TGTGCCAGCAGTTACACTGAAGCTTTCTTT. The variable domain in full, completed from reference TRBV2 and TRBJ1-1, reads EPEVTQTPSHQVTQMGQEVILRCVPISNHLYFYWYRQILGQKVEFLVSFYNNEISEKSEIFDDQFSVERPDGSNFTLKIRSTKLEDSAMYFCASSYTEAFFGQGTRLTVV.

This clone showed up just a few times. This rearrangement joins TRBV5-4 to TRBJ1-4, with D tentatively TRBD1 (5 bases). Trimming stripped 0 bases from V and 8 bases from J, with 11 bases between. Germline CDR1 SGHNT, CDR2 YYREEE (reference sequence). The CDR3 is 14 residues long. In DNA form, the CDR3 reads TGTGCCAGCAGCTTGGGAGGGGAGAGGGAAAAACTGTTTTTT. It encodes CASSLGGEREKLFF.

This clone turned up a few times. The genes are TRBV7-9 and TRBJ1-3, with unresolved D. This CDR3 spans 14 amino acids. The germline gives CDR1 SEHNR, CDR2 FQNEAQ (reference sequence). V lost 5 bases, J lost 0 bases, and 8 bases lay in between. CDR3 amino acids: CASSTSRSGNTIYF. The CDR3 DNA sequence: TGTGCCAGCAGCACTTCCCGCTCTGGAAACACCATATATTTT.

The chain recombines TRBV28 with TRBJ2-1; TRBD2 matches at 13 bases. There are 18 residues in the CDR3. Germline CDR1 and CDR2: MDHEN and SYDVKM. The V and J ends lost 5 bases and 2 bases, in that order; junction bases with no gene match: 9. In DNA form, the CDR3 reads TGTGCCAGCAGTCTCGGACTAGCGGGGGCGGGACCCTACAATGAGCAGTTCTTC. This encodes CASSLGLAGAGPYNEQFF.

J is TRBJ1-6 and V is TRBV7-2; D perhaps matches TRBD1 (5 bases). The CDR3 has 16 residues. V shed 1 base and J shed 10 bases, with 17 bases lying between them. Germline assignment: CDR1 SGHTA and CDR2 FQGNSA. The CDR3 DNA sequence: TGTGCCAGCAGCTTAGAAGGCGTGCAGGGAGGCTCACCCCTCCACTTT. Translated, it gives CASSLEGVQGGSPLHF.

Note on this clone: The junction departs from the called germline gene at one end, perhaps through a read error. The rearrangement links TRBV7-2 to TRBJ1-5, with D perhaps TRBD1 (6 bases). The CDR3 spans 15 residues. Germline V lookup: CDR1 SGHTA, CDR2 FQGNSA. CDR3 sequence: CASSLAGTYNEPQHF. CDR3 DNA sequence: TGTGCCAGCAGCTTAGCTGGGACATACAATGAGCCCCAGCATTTT.

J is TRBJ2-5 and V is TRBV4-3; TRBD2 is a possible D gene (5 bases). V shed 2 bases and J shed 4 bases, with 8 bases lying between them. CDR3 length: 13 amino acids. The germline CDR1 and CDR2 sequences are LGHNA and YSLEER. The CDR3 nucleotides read TGCGCCAGCAGCCAACGAGCGGCAGAGACCCAGTACTTC. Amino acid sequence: CASSQRAAETQYF.

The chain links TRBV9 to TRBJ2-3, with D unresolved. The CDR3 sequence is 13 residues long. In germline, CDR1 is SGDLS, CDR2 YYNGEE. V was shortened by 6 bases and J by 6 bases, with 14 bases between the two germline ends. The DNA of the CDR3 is TGTGCCAGCAACGTTGGATTCTACGATACGCAGTATTTT. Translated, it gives CASNVGFYDTQYF.

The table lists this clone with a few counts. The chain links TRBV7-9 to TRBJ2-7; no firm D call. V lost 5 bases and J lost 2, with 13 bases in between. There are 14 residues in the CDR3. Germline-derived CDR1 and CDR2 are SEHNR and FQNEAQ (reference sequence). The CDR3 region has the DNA TGTGCCAGCAGCCTCGGAGTCCTAACCTACGAGCAGTACTTC. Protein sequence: CASSLGVLTYEQYF.

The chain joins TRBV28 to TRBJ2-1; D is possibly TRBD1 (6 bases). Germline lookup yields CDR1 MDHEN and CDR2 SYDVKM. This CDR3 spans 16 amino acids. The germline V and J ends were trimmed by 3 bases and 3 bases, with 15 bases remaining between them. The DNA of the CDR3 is TGTGCCAGCAGTTTGATCGGGACAAGGGTCTACAATGAGCAGTTCTTC. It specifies CASSLIGTRVYNEQFF. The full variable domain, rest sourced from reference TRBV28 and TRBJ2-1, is DVKVTQSSRYLVKRTGEKVFLECVQDMDHENMFWYRQDPGLGLRLIYFSYDVKMKEKGDIPEGYSVSREKKERFSLILESASTNQTSMYLCASSLIGTRVYNEQFFGPGTRLTVL.

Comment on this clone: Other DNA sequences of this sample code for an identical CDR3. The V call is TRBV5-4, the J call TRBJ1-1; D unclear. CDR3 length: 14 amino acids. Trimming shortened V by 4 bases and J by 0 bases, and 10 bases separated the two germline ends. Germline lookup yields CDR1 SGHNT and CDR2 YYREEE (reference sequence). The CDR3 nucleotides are TGTGCCAGCAGCCTTACTGGGATGAACACTGAAGCTTTCTTT. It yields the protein CASSLTGMNTEAFF.

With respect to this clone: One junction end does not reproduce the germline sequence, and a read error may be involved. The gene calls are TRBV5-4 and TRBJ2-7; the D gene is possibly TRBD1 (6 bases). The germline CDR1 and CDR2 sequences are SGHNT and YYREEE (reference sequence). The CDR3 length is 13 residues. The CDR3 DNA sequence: TGCGCCAGCAGCCTTCGACAGGACCACGAGCAGTACTTC. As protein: CASSLRQDHEQYF.

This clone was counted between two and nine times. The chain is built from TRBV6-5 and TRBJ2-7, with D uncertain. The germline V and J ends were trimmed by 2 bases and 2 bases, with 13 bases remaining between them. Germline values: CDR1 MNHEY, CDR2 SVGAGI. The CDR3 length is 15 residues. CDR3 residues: CASSYLWPKAYEQYF. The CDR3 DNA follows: TGTGCCAGCAGTTACCTGTGGCCAAAAGCCTACGAGCAGTACTTC.

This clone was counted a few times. The chain's CDR3 is CASSQVVGGTEAFF. The CDR3, as DNA: TGTGCCAGCAGCCAAGTGGTTGGAGGGACTGAAGCTTTCTTT. This chain joins TRBV14 and TRBJ1-1, with D hard to call. V dropped 1 base and J dropped 5 bases, with 11 bases sitting between them. The length of the CDR3 is 14 residues. CDR1 SGHDN and CDR2 FVKESK come from the germline V gene.

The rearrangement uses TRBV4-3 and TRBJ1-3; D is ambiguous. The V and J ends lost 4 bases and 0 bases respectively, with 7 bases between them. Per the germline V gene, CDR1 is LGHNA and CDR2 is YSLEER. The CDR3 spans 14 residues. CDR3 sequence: CASSLWRSGNTIYF. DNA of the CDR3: TGCGCCAGCAGCCTGTGGCGCTCTGGAAACACCATATATTTT.

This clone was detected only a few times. CDR3: CASSLQDRAQPQHF. In nucleotides, the CDR3 is TGTGCCAGCAGCCTACAGGACAGGGCTCAGCCCCAGCATTTT. The chain combines TRBV4-2 with TRBJ1-5, with 8 bases lining up with TRBD1. Germline assignment: CDR1 LGHNA and CDR2 YNFKEQ. Trimming cost V 4 bases and J 6 bases; bases outside gene matches: 5. This CDR3 region has 14 residues.

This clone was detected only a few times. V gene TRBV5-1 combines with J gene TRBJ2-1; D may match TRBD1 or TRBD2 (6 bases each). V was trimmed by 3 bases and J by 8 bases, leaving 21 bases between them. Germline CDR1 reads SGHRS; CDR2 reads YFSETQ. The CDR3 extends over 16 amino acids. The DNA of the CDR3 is TGCGCCAGCAGCTCCCGGGGGCGGCTTAAGGACCATGAGCAGTTCTTC. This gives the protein CASSSRGRLKDHEQFF.